Listed below are T cell receptor beta chains from one sample, sequenced in a study of blood T cell repertoires in COVID-19. Libraries were prepared by immunoSEQ multiplex PCR; TCRdb keeps only in-frame clonotypes and omits some of them. The sample shows about 50,000 clones, 80% to 90% of them seen only once. Sequencing was performed on peripheral blood. All receptors derive from a human donor in a cohort sampled during active COVID-19. The donor label of this sample is uncertain. The CDR3 runs from the conserved cysteine through the conserved F or W. Expanded clones are given a class, and other clones once, few, many or no size at all.

j_call,v_call,clone_size,cdr3_aa
TRBJ1-4,TRBV4-2,.,CASSRGRDNEKLFF
TRBJ2-7,TRBV9,.,CASSSQQCLQYF
TRBJ2-1,TRBV29-1,once,CSVEDLAGAMDEQFF
TRBJ1-4,TRBV6-1,.,CASSEVGGTTNEKLFF
TRBJ2-3,TRBV19,.,CASSIRRKGGDTDTQYF
TRBJ1-5,TRBV5-1,.,CASSLGDSYSGQPQHF
TRBJ1-4,TRBV2,.,CASSGRTGNEKLFF
TRBJ2-4,TRBV6-1,.,CASSERGDRGNIQYF
TRBJ1-2,TRBV5-5,.,CASATTGTSNYGYTF
TRBJ1-1,TRBV19,few,CASTPPGQMNTEAFF
TRBJ2-3,TRBV11-2,once,CASSLDQSTDTQYF
TRBJ2-1,TRBV12-3/TRBV12-4,.,CASSFQGDNEQFF
TRBJ2-7,TRBV18,once,CASSPQDRGGEQYF
TRBJ1-4,TRBV4-1,.,CASSQWRGEKLFF
TRBJ2-7,TRBV12-3/TRBV12-4,.,CASSFRTGDEQYF
TRBJ2-7,TRBV10-1,few,CASSESLQGSSYEQYF
TRBJ1-5,TRBV5-1,.,CASSSDGTGVNYSNQPQHF
TRBJ2-7,TRBV4-1,.,CASSPLLGLAGGREQYF
TRBJ2-2,TRBV7-2,.,CASSTSGGDTGELFF
TRBJ2-1,TRBV9,.,CASSDNLPSGGNEQFF
TRBJ1-1,TRBV10-1,.,CASSESGPGWGGMNTEAFF
TRBJ2-7,TRBV7-2,.,CASSSAGTSNYEQYF
TRBJ2-5,TRBV4-1,once,CASSQDLPGGQETQYF
TRBJ2-1,TRBV12-3/TRBV12-4,few,CASTKTNNEQFF
TRBJ1-5,TRBV5-1,large,CASSLGQGGNQPQHF
TRBJ1-2,TRBV19,.,CASLDRVNYGYTF